This passage covers 10 T cell receptor beta chains from one sample sequenced in a study of cytomegalovirus exposure and HLA in healthy donors. The PCR contained 60 Vbeta and 13 Jbeta primers. The table came from immunoSEQ multiplex PCR; TCRdb's copy has only in-frame clones and leaves some out. The table lists about 97,000 clones, around four fifths of them singletons. The sequenced material came from PBMCs. The source of these receptors is a man in his forties in good health and CMV-seronegative.

In nucleotides, the CDR3 is TGCGCCAGCAGCTCCTACACGACAGGGGAAGGGTTTGGCTACACCTTC. It encodes CASSSYTTGEGFGYTF. V gene TRBV5-1 combines with J gene TRBJ1-2, with 8 positions matching TRBD1. CDR1 and CDR2 from the germline V gene are SGHRS and YFSETQ. The CDR3 consists of 16 residues. J was trimmed by 7 bases and V by 3 bases; bases with no gene match: 14.

For this clone: Its ends do not fully match the called genes, so a read error is possible. The chain has TRBV6-6 and TRBJ1-2, with TRBD1 matching over 8 bases. Germline V lookup: CDR1 MNHNY, CDR2 SVGAGI (reference sequence). The CDR3 is 15 amino acids. The CDR3: CASSYSPGGDYRYTF. CDR3 coding DNA: TGTGCCAGCAGTTACTCGCCAGGGGGCGACTATCGCTACACCTTC.

A word on this clone: The sample holds other DNA sequences that translate to the same CDR3. The rearrangement links TRBV7-8 to TRBJ1-1; 8 bases map to TRBD1. The CDR3 has 14 amino acids. Germline V gene sequence: CDR1 SGHVS, CDR2 FQNEAQ. Trimming took 9 bases from V and 3 from J; bases not matched to a gene: 9. The DNA for the CDR3 is TGTGCCAGTAGCCGCGACAGGGGCGACACTGAAGCTTTCTTT. Residues: CASSRDRGDTEAFF.

The V call is TRBV29-1, the J call TRBJ2-7; 8 bases match TRBD2. CDR3 length equals 13 residues. Trimming took 8 bases from V and 3 from J; bases not matched to a gene: 9. Germline lookup yields CDR1 SQVTM and CDR2 ANQGSEA. The CDR3 sequence: CSTSMAGGYEQYF. The CDR3, as DNA: TGCAGCACATCGATGGCGGGGGGCTACGAGCAGTACTTC.

The chain links TRBV9 to TRBJ2-2, with 10 bases fitting TRBD2. Germline V CDR1 and CDR2: SGDLS, YYNGEE. J was trimmed by 8 bases and V by 2 bases; bases with no gene match: 9. The CDR3 extends over 16 amino acids. DNA of the CDR3: TGTGCCAGCAGCGTGAACCCTAGCGGGGGAATGGGGGAGCTGTTTTTT. Amino acids: CASSVNPSGGMGELFF.

V and J are TRBV10-2 and TRBJ2-1; 7 nucleotides line up with TRBD2. Germline CDR1 and CDR2: WSHSY and SAAADI. This CDR3 contains 14 residues. Trimming took 8 bases from V and 2 from J; bases not matched to a gene: 6. CDR3 amino acids: CASGLGGTYNEQFF. CDR3 in DNA: TGCGCCAGCGGGCTGGGGGGGACCTACAATGAGCAGTTCTTC.

The chain recombines TRBV7-2 with TRBJ1-1, with D possibly matching TRBD1 (5 bases). V lost 8 bases and J 2 bases, leaving 9 bases between the germline ends. Germline CDR1 is SGHTA and CDR2 is FQGNSA. The CDR3 loop spans 12 amino acids. CDR3 bases: TGTGCCAGCGGGGGGTACAACACTGAAGCTTTCTTT. It translates to CASGGYNTEAFF.

The gene calls are TRBV27 and TRBJ2-2; the D gene is possibly TRBD1 (6 bases). Germline assignment: CDR1 MNHEY and CDR2 SMNVEV (reference sequence). Trimming cost V 6 bases and J 5 bases, with 16 bases left between them. This CDR3 is 15 amino acids long. This CDR3 reads CASRGAQGRTGELFF. CDR3 nucleotide sequence: TGTGCCAGCAGGGGGGCGCAGGGGCGAACCGGGGAGCTGTTTTTT.

CDR3 coding DNA: TGTGCCAGCTCACCGGACAGTCCCCGTGAAGCTTTCTTT. Translated, it gives CASSPDSPREAFF. The rearrangement uses TRBV18 and TRBJ1-1, with a possible D match to TRBD1 (6 bases). Trimming took off 3 bases at V and 7 bases at J, with 12 bases between the two ends. The CDR3 totals 13 residues. Germline V gene lookup returns CDR1 KGHSH and CDR2 LQKENI.

The V and J genes are TRBV5-1 and TRBJ1-5; D is unclear. V was clipped by 3 bases and J by 0 bases, with 10 bases between them. Germline lookup yields CDR1 SGHRS and CDR2 YFSETQ. CDR3 length: 15 residues. This chain's CDR3 is CASSYGENSNQPQHF. CDR3 DNA sequence: TGCGCCAGCAGCTACGGTGAGAATAGCAATCAGCCCCAGCATTTT.